Following are 30 T cell receptor beta chains from one sample sequenced in a study of T-cell reconstitution after alpha-beta-depleted transplantation in children. A TCRbeta library incorporating unique molecular identifiers was prepared. TCRdb reprocessed the PCR reads with MiXCR, giving one entry per CDR3 protein. This sample has some 600,000 distinct CDR3 sequences, with over 15% found just once. The sequencing here drew on PBMCs from the stem cell graft donor, taken from the stem cell graft. The receptors derive from a human donor who donated a stem cell graft to a child with acute myeloid leukemia.

This clonotype was found many times. The chain employs TRBV20-1 and TRBJ1-2; unclear D gene. V was clipped by 3 bases and J by 3 bases, with 11 bases between them. The length of the CDR3 is 13 residues. Germline CDR1 and CDR2: DFQATT and SNEGSKA (reference sequence). CDR3 nucleotide sequence: TGCAGTGCTAGGGGGAGGATCGACTATGGCTACACCTTC. Its translation: CSARGRIDYGYTF.

The CDR3 region has the DNA TGTGCCACCAGCAGGGACCTCTTTAATGAAAAACTGTTTTTT. It yields the protein CATSRDLFNEKLFF. J is TRBJ1-4 and V is TRBV15; D unresolved. V was trimmed by 3 bases and J by 4 bases, leaving 9 bases between them. CDR3 length equals 14 residues. Germline lookup yields CDR1 LNHNV and CDR2 YYDKDF (reference sequence).

As to this clonotype: An end of the junction differs from the germline gene, which may be a read error. The V and J genes are TRBV5-6 and TRBJ2-5, with D maybe TRBD1 (6 bases). Germline-derived CDR1 and CDR2 are SGHDT and YYEEEE. This CDR3 is 15 amino acids long. The CDR3 DNA is TGTGCCAGCAGGTTGGAGTTCAGGGGAAGAGAGACCCAGTACTTC. This codes for CASRLEFRGRETQYF.

This sequence joins TRBV7-2 and TRBJ2-5; D may be TRBD1 (6 bases). V lost 5 bases to trimming and J lost 2 bases, with 15 bases between them. Germline V gene lookup returns CDR1 SGHTA and CDR2 FQGNSA. This CDR3 has 15 residues. CDR3 sequence: CASSPGTHIQETQYF. The CDR3 nucleotides read TGTGCCAGCAGCCCCGGGACACATATTCAAGAGACCCAGTACTTC.

The CDR3 region is CASSQMGQQYF. The DNA of the CDR3 is TGTGCCAGCAGCCAGATGGGACAGCAGTACTTC. The genes are TRBV7-2 and TRBJ2-7; tentatively, D is TRBD1 or TRBD2 (5 bases each). CDR1 and CDR2 from the germline V gene are SGHTA and FQGNSA. The CDR3 is 11 amino acids. V shed 5 bases and J shed 8 bases, with 10 bases lying between them.

This clonotype showed up many times. The J gene is TRBJ1-4, the V gene TRBV7-9; no reliable D call. CDR3 size: 14 residues. The germline V gene has CDR1 SEHNR and CDR2 FQNEAQ (reference sequence). Deletions cut 0 bases from V and 4 bases from J, with 6 bases between. The CDR3 sequence: CASSLAGGNEKLFF. CDR3 sequence (DNA): TGTGCCAGCAGCTTAGCTGGTGGTAATGAAAAACTGTTTTTT.

There are a few counts of this clonotype. The chain is built from TRBV7-3 and TRBJ2-7; 7 bases map to TRBD1. Trimming took 6 bases from V and 6 from J; bases not matched to a gene: 14. The CDR3 spans 15 residues. Germline-derived CDR1 and CDR2 are SGHTA and FQGTGA. The CDR3 is CASSSTGTAYSEQYF. The CDR3, as DNA: TGTGCCAGCAGTTCCACCGGGACAGCCTACAGCGAGCAGTACTTC. Combining the CDR3 with reference TRBV7-3 and TRBJ2-7 gives the whole variable domain GAGVSQTPSNKVTEKGKYVELRCDPISGHTALYWYRQSLGQGPEFLIYFQGTGAADDSGLPNDRFFAVRPEGSVSTLKIQRTERGDSAVYLCASSSTGTAYSEQYFGPGTRLTVT.

The table lists this clonotype with a few counts. The chain joins TRBV5-1 to TRBJ2-5; D is unresolved. The V and J ends lost 0 bases and 5 bases respectively, with 8 bases between them. The CDR3 spans 13 residues. Germline values: CDR1 SGHRS, CDR2 YFSETQ. CDR3 coding DNA: TGCGCCAGCAGCTTGGTGCCATGGGAGACCCAGTACTTC. It is translated as CASSLVPWETQYF.

This clonotype was counted a few times. This rearrangement joins TRBV9 to TRBJ2-1; 11 bases match TRBD1. CDR1 SGDLS and CDR2 YYNGEE come from the germline V gene. The J segment lost 7 bases and the V segment lost 3 bases, leaving 6 bases of the junction unmatched. The CDR3 is 15 residues long. CDR3 in amino acids: CASSDGQGARNEQFF. The CDR3 coding sequence is TGTGCCAGCAGCGACGGACAGGGGGCGAGAAATGAGCAGTTCTTC.

This chain joins TRBV3-1 and TRBJ1-5, with no clear D. Germline CDR1 is LGHDT and CDR2 is YNNKEL (reference sequence). CDR3 length equals 13 residues. V was pared by 5 bases and J by 5 bases, with 10 bases between. The CDR3 here is CASSSTPDQPQHF. The DNA of the CDR3 is TGTGCCAGCAGCTCCACCCCCGATCAGCCCCAGCATTTT.

J is TRBJ2-1 and V is TRBV27; 9 bases line up with TRBD2. Trimming took 4 bases from V and 4 from J; bases not matched to a gene: 11. Germline CDR1 MNHEY, CDR2 SMNVEV (reference sequence). CDR3 length: 17 amino acids. The DNA of the CDR3 is TGTGCCAGCAGTTCCGCGGGGGGGCTTAATGAATACAATGAGCAGTTCTTC. This codes for CASSSAGGLNEYNEQFF.

At least ten counts were recorded for this clonotype. This chain uses TRBV20-1 with TRBJ2-1; tentatively, D is TRBD2 (5 bases). The V gene lost 1 base and the J gene lost 0 bases, with 19 bases spanning the gap. The CDR3 has 18 residues. Germline V gives CDR1 DFQATT, CDR2 SNEGSKA (reference sequence). DNA of the CDR3: TGCAGTGCTAGAGTCGGACTCCTGTCCGTGAGCTCCTACAATGAGCAGTTCTTC. Protein product: CSARVGLLSVSSYNEQFF.

The rearrangement links TRBV27 to TRBJ2-1, with D unclear. V was pared by 0 bases and J by 9 bases, with 24 bases between. CDR3 size: 18 residues. The germline V gene encodes CDR1 MNHEY and CDR2 SMNVEV (reference sequence). The CDR3 bases are TGTGCCAGCAGTTTATCGTGGGGTCCCGTGCCCCTTGGCGGTGAGCAGTTCTTC. Translated: CASSLSWGPVPLGGEQFF.

This clonotype was detected many times. V gene TRBV7-9 combines with J gene TRBJ1-3; 7 bases match TRBD1. Per the germline V gene, CDR1 is SEHNR and CDR2 is FQNEAQ (reference sequence). With 6 bases clipped from V and 0 bases from J, the junction kept 5 bases outside the gene matches. The CDR3 has 15 residues. The CDR3 nucleotides read TGTGCCAGCAGTAGCCCAGGGGGCTCTGGAAACACCATATATTTT. This sequence encodes CASSSPGGSGNTIYF.

This clonotype was seen ten or more times. The genes are TRBV29-1 and TRBJ2-2, with TRBD2 identical over 9 bases. J was trimmed by 5 bases and V by 6 bases; bases with no gene match: 7. The CDR3 extends over 14 amino acids. Germline CDR1 and CDR2: SQVTM and ANQGSEA. The CDR3 DNA follows: TGCAGCGTAGATAGCGGGGGAGCGACCGGGGAGCTGTTTTTT. This translates into CSVDSGGATGELFF.

J is TRBJ2-7 and V is TRBV28; 8 nucleotides match TRBD1. The CDR3 length is 15 residues. Unmatched junction bases numbered 8, after V lost 5 bases and J lost 2 bases. Germline CDR1 MDHEN, CDR2 SYDVKM. CDR3 sequence reads: CASSHDRGPTYEQYV. For the CDR3, the DNA is TGTGCCAGCAGTCATGACAGGGGCCCTACCTACGAGCAGTACGTC.

In this sample, this clonotype turned up many times. The V and J genes are TRBV20-1 and TRBJ2-1; 7 bases map to TRBD2. With V trimmed by 3 bases and J by 1 base, 6 bases remained unmatched. The V gene's germline CDR1 is DFQATT and CDR2 SNEGSKA (reference sequence). This CDR3 has 15 amino acids. This CDR3 reads CSASLGGGSYNEQFF. The DNA of the CDR3 is TGCAGTGCTAGTCTCGGCGGGGGATCCTACAATGAGCAGTTCTTC.

This clonotype was detected ten times or more. The rearrangement joins TRBV20-1 to TRBJ1-4, with unresolved D. Per the germline V gene, CDR1 is DFQATT and CDR2 is SNEGSKA (reference sequence). The CDR3 consists of 16 residues. The V end was cut by 6 bases, the J end by 0 bases, with 17 bases between. DNA of the CDR3: TGCAGTGCACGGCCGGCGGGAAGAGCAACTAATGAAAAACTGTTTTTT. Protein sequence: CSARPAGRATNEKLFF.

This clonotype came up a few times. V usage is TRBV6-5 and J usage is TRBJ2-7; 9 bases fit TRBD2. Germline lookup yields CDR1 MNHEY and CDR2 SVGAGI. This CDR3 is 16 amino acids long. V trimming: 4 bases; J trimming: 4 bases; junction bases outside the gene matches: 11. CDR3 residues: CASSSLLIAGVYEQYV. CDR3 coding DNA: TGTGCCAGCAGTTCCCTTCTGATAGCGGGGGTATACGAGCAGTACGTC.

This clonotype was detected a few times. The V gene is TRBV9, the J gene TRBJ2-1; tentatively, D is TRBD2 (5 bases). Deletions cut 0 bases from V and 0 bases from J, with 13 bases between. The CDR3 is 17 amino acids. Germline CDR1 SGDLS, CDR2 YYNGEE. This CDR3 is CASSVAVKGSSYNEQFF. The CDR3 DNA sequence: TGTGCCAGCAGCGTAGCTGTGAAAGGGAGCTCCTACAATGAGCAGTTCTTC.

There are a few counts of this clonotype. This rearrangement joins TRBV27 to TRBJ1-5; D is ambiguous. The CDR3 has 13 residues. CDR1 and CDR2 from the germline V gene are MNHEY and SMNVEV (reference sequence). The V end was cut by 6 bases, the J end by 4 bases, with 10 bases between. The DNA of the CDR3 is TGTGCCAGCAGCTTTTTCCCAAATCAGCCCCAGCATTTT. It encodes CASSFFPNQPQHF.

This clonotype was seen only a few times. J is TRBJ1-1 and V is TRBV4-2; possibly TRBD1 for D (5 bases). Between the trimmed V and J ends, which lost 2 bases and 5 bases, there was a span of 21 bases. Germline V gives CDR1 LGHNA, CDR2 YNFKEQ. CDR3 length: 17 amino acids. The CDR3 sequence is CASSQFKGRELYTEAFF. DNA for the CDR3: TGTGCCAGCAGCCAATTCAAGGGGCGCGAGCTCTATACTGAAGCTTTCTTT.

About this clonotype itself: This may be a read error: a much more frequent sequence differs by one nucleotide. Likely a read error: the CDR3 ends without its conserved phenylalanine or tryptophan. The chain recombines TRBV13 with TRBJ2-1, with unresolved D. V gave up 3 bases and J gave up 8 bases, with 11 bases separating them. Germline CDR1 and CDR2: PRHDT and FYEKMQ (reference sequence). This CDR3 contains 13 residues. In DNA form, the CDR3 reads TGTGCCAGCAGCTTGGGCCCTATCTATGAGCAGTTCCTC. Protein: CASSLGPIYEQFL.

The chain is built from TRBV12-3 or TRBV12-4 and TRBJ1-5, with a possible D match to TRBD1 (6 bases). This CDR3 is 15 amino acids long. Trimming shortened V by 4 bases and J by 3 bases, and 13 bases separated the two germline ends. The DNA of the CDR3 is TGTGCCAGCAGTTCCCCCAGGGGACCCAATCAGCCCCAGCATTTT. This gives the protein CASSSPRGPNQPQHF.

V gene TRBV5-1 combines with J gene TRBJ2-3; the D is unclear. Germline V gene sequence: CDR1 SGHRS, CDR2 YFSETQ. Trimming pared 0 bases from V and 6 bases from J, leaving 14 bases between. The CDR3 is 15 residues long. DNA of the CDR3: TGCGCCAGCAGCTTGGCCGGATCGCTGGCTGATACGCAGTATTTT. Its protein is CASSLAGSLADTQYF.

V usage is TRBV15 and J usage is TRBJ1-1; perhaps TRBD1 as D (6 bases). CDR1 LNHNV and CDR2 YYDKDF come from the germline V gene (reference sequence). V lost 2 bases, J lost 6 bases, and 13 bases lay in between. This CDR3 is built from 14 residues. In DNA form, the CDR3 reads TGTGCCACCAGCAGAAAACAGGGAGCTTCTGAAGCTTTCTTT. Amino acids: CATSRKQGASEAFF. Full variable domain (outside the CDR3, taken from reference TRBV15 and TRBJ1-1): DAMVIQNPRYQVTQFGKPVTLSCSQTLNHNVMYWYQQKSSQAPKLLFHYYDKDFNNEADTPDNFQSRRPNTSFCFLDIRSPGLGDTAMYLCATSRKQGASEAFFGQGTRLTVV.

This clonotype was seen a few times. The J gene is TRBJ1-1, the V gene TRBV7-6; D is uncertain. The CDR3 has 12 residues. Looked up from germline, CDR1 is SGHVS and CDR2 is FNYEAQ. V was trimmed by 3 bases and J by 7 bases, leaving 9 bases between them. CDR3 DNA sequence: TGTGCCAGCAGCTTGGCAGATAATGAAGCTTTCTTT. Its translation is CASSLADNEAFF.

This sequence joins TRBV12-5 and TRBJ1-1; no reliable D call. The ends were cut back, 1 base at V and 1 base at J, with 4 bases in the middle. This CDR3 is built from 13 residues. CDR1 and CDR2 from the germline V gene are LGHNT and FRNRAP. The CDR3 DNA is TGTGCTAGTGGTTTGGGGGGGAACACTGAAGCTTTCTTT. Encoded protein: CASGLGGNTEAFF.

In its sample, this clonotype was seen many times. The chain carries TRBV20-1 and TRBJ1-4, with 7 bases fitting TRBD1. Germline V gene lookup returns CDR1 DFQATT and CDR2 SNEGSKA (reference sequence). CDR3 length: 19 residues. Germline trimming cut 0 bases from V and 1 base from J; bases unmatched to any gene: 14. The CDR3 sequence: CSARDRQGVLKGTNEKLFF. The CDR3, as DNA: TGCAGTGCTAGAGATCGGCAGGGGGTACTAAAGGGAACTAATGAAAAACTGTTTTTT.

The rearrangement uses TRBV7-2 and TRBJ1-2; D ambiguous. With 5 bases removed from V and 2 bases from J, the gap between germline ends came to 15 bases. CDR3 length: 15 amino acids. The germline V gene encodes CDR1 SGHTA and CDR2 FQGNSA. CDR3 in amino acids: CASSLSRRDNYGYTF. The CDR3 coding sequence is TGTGCCAGCAGCCTAAGCAGGAGAGACAACTATGGCTACACCTTC.